There are many counts of the clone carrying this TCR beta chain. Two oligonucleotides, mixed equimolar, formed the beta constant-region primer covering TRBC1 and TRBC2. Via MiXCR, TCRdb re-called the UMI-ligation and nested PCR reads, giving one row per CDR3 protein. Here the sample spans 140,000 to 150,000 distinct CDR3 sequences, over 15% being singletons. The sample comes from a study of naive and memory T cell subsets. The trim removed 4 bases at V and 1 base at J, leaving 3 bases unmatched. CDR1 and CDR2 (germline): MNHEY, SVGAGI. The CDR3 is made up of 14 amino acids. CMV status came from CD4+ IFNgamma after overnight CMV lysate stimulation.

This clonotype was sampled from a human donor in good health. V usage is TRBV6-5 and J usage is TRBJ1-1; 7 nucleotides match TRBD1. The specimen was naive CD4+ T cells from blood. The CDR3 region has the DNA TGTGCCAGCAGTTCCAGGACAGGGAACACTGAAGCTTTCTTT. This encodes CASSSRTGNTEAFF.